The 23 T cell receptor beta chains given below trace back to one sample, sequenced in a study of blood T cells in healthy people across ages. Together with a sample-barcoded 5' primer, a J-beta primer mix was included in a second PCR lasting about 6 to 11 cycles. Via MiXCR, TCRdb re-called the 5' RACE reads, giving one row per CDR3 protein. The repertoire holds about 640,000 distinct CDR3 sequences, with roughly 58% as singletons. The specimen sequenced was blood. The receptor set was obtained from a man aged 55 to 70 in good health.

This CDR3 reads CASSVSRDRRMNTEAFF. The CDR3 bases are TGTGCCAGCAGCGTATCCCGGGACAGAAGAATGAACACTGAAGCTTTCTTT. The V call is TRBV9, the J call TRBJ1-1, with 7 positions matching TRBD1. CDR1 SGDLS and CDR2 YYNGEE come from the germline V gene. This CDR3 contains 17 residues. Germline trimming cut 1 base from V and 0 bases from J; bases unmatched to any gene: 9. Full variable domain (remainder filled in from reference TRBV9 and TRBJ1-1): DSGVTQTPKHLITATGQRVTLRCSPRSGDLSVYWYQQSLDQGLQFLIQYYNGEERAKGNILERFSAQQFPDLHSELNLSSLELGDSALYFCASSVSRDRRMNTEAFFGQGTRLTVV.

This clonotype was counted a few times. This chain uses TRBV28 with TRBJ1-4, with D unclear. Germline CDR1 and CDR2: MDHEN and SYDVKM. V was clipped by 3 bases and J by 3 bases, with 11 bases between them. This CDR3 has 15 amino acids. Here the CDR3 reads CASSFQDGPNEKLFF. The CDR3 coding sequence is TGTGCCAGCAGTTTCCAGGACGGACCTAATGAAAAACTGTTTTTT.

The J gene is TRBJ2-1, the V gene TRBV7-9; 10 positions agree with TRBD2. This CDR3 is 14 amino acids long. The V and J ends lost 6 bases and 7 bases, in that order; junction bases with no gene match: 6. The V gene's germline CDR1 is SEHNR and CDR2 FQNEAQ (reference sequence). This CDR3 reads CASRQLAGSNEQFF. The CDR3 DNA reads as TGTGCCAGCAGGCAACTAGCGGGGAGTAATGAGCAGTTCTTC.

This clonotype has only a few counts. The V and J genes are TRBV20-1 and TRBJ2-7; D is uncertain. From germline, CDR1 is DFQATT and CDR2 SNEGSKA (reference sequence). The CDR3 has 11 residues. Trimming removed 6 bases at V and 4 bases at J, with 10 bases between. CDR3 sequence (DNA): TGCAGTGCCCCAAGAAATTACGAGCAGTACTTC. Protein sequence: CSAPRNYEQYF.

This chain links TRBV7-9 with TRBJ2-1; TRBD2 aligns across 8 bases. Germline CDR1 and CDR2: SEHNR and FQNEAQ (reference sequence). The CDR3 covers 14 residues. Trimming took 2 bases from V and 10 from J; bases not matched to a gene: 7. CDR3 sequence (DNA): TGTGCCAGCAGCTTAACGGGGGGGCGGTACGAGCAGTTCTTC. This gives the protein CASSLTGGRYEQFF.

V gene TRBV7-2 combines with J gene TRBJ2-7; 12 bases fit TRBD2. The J call may be faulty, since TRBJ2-5 better matches the DNA end. Germline loops: CDR1 SGHTA, CDR2 FQGNSA. The CDR3 extends over 14 amino acids. The CDR3 is CTSRPTSGGETQYF. In DNA, the CDR3 is TGTACCAGCAGACCTACTAGCGGGGGGGAGACCCAGTACTTC.

The J gene is TRBJ2-7, the V gene TRBV4-3; D is unresolved. There are 15 residues in the CDR3. Germline V gives CDR1 LGHNA, CDR2 YSLEER. V shed 4 bases and J shed 3 bases, with 16 bases lying between them. The DNA of the CDR3 is TGCGCCAGCAGCCCCGGCCTGGTTGGGGTCTACGAGCAGTACTTC. Residues: CASSPGLVGVYEQYF.

J is TRBJ2-7 and V is TRBV6-5; TRBD1 agrees at 10 bases. Trimming took 6 bases from V and 7 from J; bases not matched to a gene: 12. Germline V lookup: CDR1 MNHEY, CDR2 SVGAGI. The CDR3 is 15 residues long. The CDR3 bases are TGTGCCAGCAGAAAACGACAGGGGGCACTGGGGGAGCAGTACTTC. Translated, it gives CASRKRQGALGEQYF.

The chain links TRBV10-3 to TRBJ2-1, with TRBD2 matching over 15 bases. The V segment lost 6 bases and the J segment 8 bases; nucleotides outside the gene matches: 8. The CDR3 totals 16 residues. Germline CDR1 is ENHRY and CDR2 is SYGVKD. CDR3 bases: TGTGCCATCAGCTTCGGACTAGCGGGGGGGCAGTATGAGCAGTTCTTC. Its translation: CAISFGLAGGQYEQFF.

This clonotype has just a few counts. The chain combines TRBV7-2 with TRBJ2-7, with a possible D match to TRBD1 (5 bases). The better agreement between TRBJ2-5 and the DNA end casts doubt on the J call. Germline values: CDR1 SGHTA, CDR2 FQGNSA. The CDR3 totals 15 residues. CDR3 in DNA: TGTGCCAGCAGCTCCCGCCCACTCGATCAGGGGACCCAGTACTTC. It encodes CASSSRPLDQGTQYF.

This clonotype was counted a few times. The chain joins TRBV7-7 to TRBJ2-1; 7 bases agree with TRBD1. The CDR3 sequence is 15 residues long. V lost 5 bases and J lost 8; bases outside the gene matches: 12. CDR1 and CDR2 from the germline V gene are SSHAT and FNYEAQ (reference sequence). This chain's CDR3 is CASSRTGVVTDEQFF. In DNA, the CDR3 is TGTGCCAGCAGCCGAACAGGGGTCGTCACGGATGAGCAGTTCTTC.

The chain recombines TRBV11-2 with TRBJ1-2, with 7 bases matching TRBD1. The CDR3 extends over 14 amino acids. J was trimmed by 4 bases and V by 7 bases; bases with no gene match: 9. CDR1 SGHAT and CDR2 FQNNGV come from the germline V gene. The CDR3 is CASNKDRASYGYTF. In nucleotides, the CDR3 is TGTGCCAGCAACAAAGACAGGGCAAGCTATGGCTACACCTTC.

This chain connects TRBV24-1 to TRBJ2-3; D uncertain. The CDR3 length is 14 residues. The germline CDR1 and CDR2 sequences are KGHDR and SFDVKD. Trimming cost V 10 bases and J 1 base, with 14 bases left between them. CDR3 sequence reads: CATPDLKRTDTQYF. The CDR3 DNA follows: TGTGCCACACCGGACCTTAAGCGCACAGATACGCAGTATTTT.

The chain joins TRBV27 to TRBJ2-1, with D tentatively TRBD2 (6 bases). V was clipped by 5 bases and J by 4 bases, with 12 bases between them. Germline CDR1 and CDR2: MNHEY and SMNVEV (reference sequence). This CDR3 region has 14 residues. As DNA, the CDR3 is TGTGCCAGCAGTGCCGTGGGGGGTTACAATGAGCAGTTCTTC. Its translation: CASSAVGGYNEQFF.

A few counts support this clonotype. The chain combines TRBV6-5 with TRBJ1-1; D gene ambiguous. The CDR3 sequence is 13 residues long. The V end was cut by 8 bases, the J end by 1 base, with 11 bases between. CDR1 MNHEY and CDR2 SVGAGI come from the germline V gene. CDR3 sequence: CASRTEKNTEAFF. The CDR3 DNA reads TGTGCCAGCCGTACCGAGAAGAACACTGAAGCTTTCTTT.

Worth noting for this clonotype: The junction departs from germline at one end; a sequencing error may be responsible. This chain connects TRBV12-3 or TRBV12-4 to TRBJ1-6; no definite D call. This CDR3 is built from 13 residues. CDR3 in amino acids: CANSYWGNSPLHF. The DNA of the CDR3 is TGTGCCAACAGTTATTGGGGTAATTCACCCCTCCACTTT.

There are a few counts of this clonotype. The rearrangement joins TRBV6-6 to TRBJ2-5, with D hard to call. Trimming left V 6 bases short and J 3 bases short, with 11 bases between. This CDR3 contains 13 residues. Per germline, CDR1 MNHNY and CDR2 SVGAGI (reference sequence). For the CDR3, the DNA is TGTGCCAGCAGACCCAGGTCCGAAGAGACCCAGTACTTC. Translation gives CASRPRSEETQYF.

This rearrangement joins TRBV6-2 or TRBV6-3 to TRBJ2-7, with D maybe TRBD1 (6 bases). Trimming took 5 bases from V and 2 from J, leaving 13 bases between them. The CDR3 contains 14 residues. The V gene's germline CDR1 is MNHEY and CDR2 SVGEGT. In nucleotides, the CDR3 is TGTGCCAGCAGTGCGGTCAGGGGCGCCTACGAGCAGTACTTC. It translates to CASSAVRGAYEQYF.

This clonotype appeared a few times. In DNA form, the CDR3 reads TGTGCCAGCTCACCACCAGGGGGTGGGACTGAAGCTTTCTTT. It codes for CASSPPGGGTEAFF. The J gene is TRBJ1-1, the V gene TRBV18, with a weak D call TRBD1 (6 bases). Germline assignment: CDR1 KGHSH and CDR2 LQKENI. V lost 0 bases and J lost 5, with 10 bases in between. The CDR3 consists of 14 residues. The entire variable domain, with the rest obtained from reference TRBV18 and TRBJ1-1, is as follows: NAGVMQNPRHLVRRRGQEARLRCSPMKGHSHVYWYRQLPEEGLKFMVYLQKENIIDESGMPKERFSAEFPKEGPSILRIQQVVRGDSAAYFCASSPPGGGTEAFFGQGTRLTVV.

The chain uses TRBV6-1 and TRBJ2-5, with 7 bases that match TRBD2. V lost 6 bases, J lost 1 base, and 2 bases stayed unmatched. From germline, CDR1 is MNHNS and CDR2 SASEGT. The CDR3 sequence is 13 residues long. The CDR3 DNA is TGTGCCAGCAGAGGGACTACCCAAGAGACCCAGTACTTC. The encoded protein is CASRGTTQETQYF.

V is TRBV2 and J is TRBJ1-5, with 10 bases that match TRBD1. CDR1 is SNHLY, CDR2 FYNNEI, per germline. With V trimmed by 8 bases and J by 4 bases, 11 bases remained unmatched. The length of the CDR3 is 16 residues. This CDR3 reads CASARDRGIENQPQHF. The DNA for the CDR3 is TGTGCCAGCGCGCGGGACAGGGGAATAGAGAATCAGCCCCAGCATTTT.

This clonotype appeared a few times. V and J are TRBV28 and TRBJ2-1; 8 bases map to TRBD2. The trim removed 7 bases at V and 6 bases at J, leaving 11 bases unmatched. Germline V CDR1 and CDR2: MDHEN, SYDVKM. CDR3 length: 15 residues. The chain's CDR3 is CASTGGDQPSNEQFF. In nucleotides, the CDR3 is TGTGCCAGCACCGGGGGGGACCAGCCTAGCAATGAGCAGTTCTTC.

V and J are TRBV10-3 and TRBJ2-6, with D possibly TRBD2 on 6 matching bases. Looked up from germline, CDR1 is ENHRY and CDR2 is SYGVKD. CDR3 size: 16 residues. With 1 base removed from V and 0 bases from J, the gap between germline ends came to 7 bases. CDR3 sequence: CAISELGGSGANVLTF. The CDR3 DNA is TGTGCCATCAGTGAGTTGGGGGGCTCTGGGGCCAACGTCCTGACTTTC.